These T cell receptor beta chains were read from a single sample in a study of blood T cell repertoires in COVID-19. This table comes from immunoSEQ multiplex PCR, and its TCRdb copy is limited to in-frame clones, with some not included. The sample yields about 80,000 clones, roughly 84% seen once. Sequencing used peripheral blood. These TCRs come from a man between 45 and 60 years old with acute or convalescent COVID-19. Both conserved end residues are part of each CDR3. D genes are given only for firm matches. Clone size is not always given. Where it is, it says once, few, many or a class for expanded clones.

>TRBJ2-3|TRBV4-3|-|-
CASSPQGGTSTDTQYF
TGCGCCAGCAGCCCACAGGGTGGTACTAGCACAGATACGCAGTATTTT
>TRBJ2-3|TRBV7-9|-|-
CASSLAGADTQYF
TGTGCCAGCAGCTTAGCGGGCGCAGATACGCAGTATTTT
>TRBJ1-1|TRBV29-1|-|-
CSVSGRGNTEAFF
TGCAGCGTGTCAGGGCGGGGGAACACTGAAGCTTTCTTT
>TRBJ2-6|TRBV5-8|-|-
CASSLVTTSSGANVLTF
TGTGCCAGCAGCTTGGTCACTACGAGCTCTGGGGCCAACGTCCTGACTTTC
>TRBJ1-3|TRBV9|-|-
CASSPTRGLGGNTIYF
TGTGCCAGCAGCCCCACCCGAGGGTTAGGGGGAAACACCATATATTTT
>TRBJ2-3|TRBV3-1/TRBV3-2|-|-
CASSQDLDTQYF
TGTGCCAGCAGCCAGGACTTAGATACGCAGTATTTT
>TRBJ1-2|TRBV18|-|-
CASSPPPGMGYGYTF
TGTGCCAGCTCACCACCCCCGGGGATGGGCTATGGCTACACCTTC
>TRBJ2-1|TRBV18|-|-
CASSPFVQSSYNEQFF
TGTGCCAGCTCACCGTTTGTACAGAGCTCCTACAATGAGCAGTTCTTC
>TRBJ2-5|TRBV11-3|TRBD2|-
CASRLAGGPEETQYF
TGTGCCAGCAGGCTAGCGGGAGGGCCGGAAGAGACCCAGTACTTC
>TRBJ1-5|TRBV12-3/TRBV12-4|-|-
CASSPSTVQPQHF
TGTGCCAGCAGTCCCTCGACAGTTCAGCCCCAGCATTTT
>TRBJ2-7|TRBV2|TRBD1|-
CASRTGTYEQYF
TGTGCCAGCCGGACAGGGACCTACGAGCAGTACTTC
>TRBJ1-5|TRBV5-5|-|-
CASSLAELDQPQHF
TGTGCCAGCAGCTTGGCCGAACTTGATCAGCCCCAGCATTTT
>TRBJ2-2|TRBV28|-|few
CASSTLGGTGELFF
TGTGCCAGCAGTACCCTCGGGGGCACCGGGGAGCTGTTTTTT
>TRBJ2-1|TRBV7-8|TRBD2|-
CASSPYSSGGDSGEQFF
TGTGCCAGCAGCCCCTATTCTAGCGGGGGCGATTCGGGTGAGCAGTTCTTC
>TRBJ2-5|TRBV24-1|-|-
CATRETQYF
TGTGCCACCCGGGAGACCCAGTACTTC
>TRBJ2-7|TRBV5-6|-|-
CASSYSTWEQYF
TGTGCCAGCAGTTATTCTACTTGGGAGCAGTACTTC
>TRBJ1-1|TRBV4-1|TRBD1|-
CASSLDRGNTEAFF
TGCGCCAGCAGCCTGGACAGGGGTAACACTGAAGCTTTCTTT
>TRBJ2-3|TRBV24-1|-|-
CATKERGTDTQYF
TGTGCCACCAAGGAACGGGGCACAGATACGCAGTATTTT
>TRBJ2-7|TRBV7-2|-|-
CASSYTGTSGYEQYF
TGTGCCAGCAGTTATACAGGAACCTCGGGTTACGAGCAGTACTTC
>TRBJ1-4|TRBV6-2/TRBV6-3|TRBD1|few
CASSYDRVFEKLFF
TGTGCCAGCAGTTATGACAGGGTGTTTGAAAAACTGTTTTTT
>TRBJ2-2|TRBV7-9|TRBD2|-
CASSGPLSGSDTGELFF
TGTGCCAGCAGCGGACCCCTTAGCGGGAGTGACACCGGGGAGCTGTTTTTT
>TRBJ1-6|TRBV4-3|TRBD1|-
CASSQDRTGSSSPLHF
TGCGCCAGCAGCCAAGATAGGACAGGGTCCAGCTCACCCCTCCACTTT
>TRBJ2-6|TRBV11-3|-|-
CASSLGQFSGANVLTF
TGTGCCAGCAGCTTAGGACAGTTCTCTGGGGCCAACGTCCTGACTTTC
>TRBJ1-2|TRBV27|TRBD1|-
CASRGDRLDGYTF
TGTGCCAGCAGGGGGGACAGATTGGATGGCTACACCTTC
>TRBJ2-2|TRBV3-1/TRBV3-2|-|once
CASSQRKLVGELFF
TGTGCCAGCAGCCAAAGAAAGTTAGTCGGGGAGCTGTTTTTT
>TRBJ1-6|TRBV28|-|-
CASSLQGYNSPLHF
TGTGCCAGCAGTTTACAGGGGTATAATTCACCCCTCCACTTT
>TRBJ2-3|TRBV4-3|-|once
CASSQDPLADTQYF
TGCGCCAGCAGCCAAGACCCACTAGCAGATACGCAGTATTTT
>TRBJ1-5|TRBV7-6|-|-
CASSLAGGNQPQHF
TGTGCCAGCAGCTTAGCGGGGGGTAATCAGCCCCAGCATTTT
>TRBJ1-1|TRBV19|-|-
CASSSRTGAFF
TGTGCCAGTAGTTCCAGAACGGGGGCTTTCTTT
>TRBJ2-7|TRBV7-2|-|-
CASSSRTTQGEQYF
TGTGCCAGCAGCTCCCGGACCACCCAGGGTGAGCAGTACTTC
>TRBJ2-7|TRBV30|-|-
CALGLLDEQYF
TGTGCCCTGGGGCTGTTGGACGAGCAGTACTTC
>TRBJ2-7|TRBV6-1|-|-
CASSERADSFYEQYF
TGTGCCAGCAGTGAACGAGCGGACAGTTTCTACGAGCAGTACTTC
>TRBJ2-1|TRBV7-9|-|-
CASSSRGTPGHEQFF
TGTGCCAGCAGCTCACGCGGGACCCCTGGCCATGAGCAGTTCTTC
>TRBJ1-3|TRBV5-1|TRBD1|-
CASSLTGQEFDTIYF
TGCGCCAGCAGCTTGACGGGACAGGAATTCGACACCATATATTTT
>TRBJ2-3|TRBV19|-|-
CASSISHRKTSTDTQYF
TGTGCCAGTAGTATCAGTCACAGAAAAACTAGCACAGATACGCAGTATTTT
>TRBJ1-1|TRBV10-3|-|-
CAISERDRGNTEAFF
TGTGCCATCAGTGAGCGAGACAGAGGGAACACTGAAGCTTTCTTT
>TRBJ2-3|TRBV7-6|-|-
CASSSNRADTQYF
TGTGCCAGCAGCTCCAACCGCGCTGATACGCAGTATTTT
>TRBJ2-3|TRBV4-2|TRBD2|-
CASSQESSGGSTDTQYF
TGTGCCAGCAGCCAAGAAAGTAGCGGGGGGAGCACAGATACGCAGTATTTT
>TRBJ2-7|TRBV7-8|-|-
CASSLVFGSRSYEQYF
TGTGCCAGCAGCTTAGTCTTCGGGAGTCGATCCTACGAGCAGTACTTC
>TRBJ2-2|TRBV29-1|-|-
CSAGDTNTGELFF
TGCAGCGCTGGGGACACCAACACCGGGGAGCTGTTTTTT
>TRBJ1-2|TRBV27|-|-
CASSLRGLEGYTF
TGTGCCAGCAGTTTACGGGGTTTGGAAGGCTACACCTTC
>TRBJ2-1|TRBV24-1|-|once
CATSDPLANEQFF
TGTGCCACCAGTGACCCTCTAGCCAATGAGCAGTTCTTC
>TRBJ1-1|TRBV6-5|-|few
CASSFSQMSPEAFF
TGTGCCAGCAGTTTCTCCCAAATGTCCCCCGAAGCTTTCTTT
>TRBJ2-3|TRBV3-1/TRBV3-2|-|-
CASSQAGTDTQYF
TGTGCCAGCAGCCAGGCGGGCACAGATACGCAGTATTTT